A single sample is the source of the 2 T cell receptor beta chains below, sequenced in a study of neurological immune-mediated disorders. MiXCR was run by TCRdb on the 5' RACE reads, yielding one entry per CDR3 protein. The sample yields 95,000 to 150,000 distinct CDR3 sequences, roughly 3.4% seen once. Sequences were obtained from PBMCs. The source of these receptors is a woman in her twenties or thirties with multiple sclerosis.

In its sample, this clonotype was seen many times. The genes are TRBV10-3 and TRBJ2-1; TRBD2 might be the D (7 bases). This CDR3 is built from 13 residues. Germline assignment: CDR1 ENHRY and CDR2 SYGVKD. V lost 7 bases, J lost 2 bases, and 9 bases lay in between. The DNA for the CDR3 is TGTGCCATCATCGGGGGGCCCTACAATGAGCAGTTCTTC. This codes for CAIIGGPYNEQFF.

This clonotype was counted many times. This sequence joins TRBV5-1 and TRBJ1-6; maybe TRBD1 (5 bases). Germline CDR1 is SGHRS and CDR2 is YFSETQ. This CDR3 is 14 amino acids long. Deletions cut 4 bases from V and 4 bases from J, with 9 bases between. The CDR3 protein is CASSTREYNSPLHF. CDR3 coding DNA: TGCGCCAGCAGCACCAGGGAGTATAATTCACCCCTCCACTTT.